This T cell receptor (beta chain) emerged from a study of blood T cell repertoires in COVID-19. Study information: Sources were T cells, B-cell-depleted T cells, or PBMCs; the material itself was cDNA or gDNA.

Repertoires were generated with immunoSEQ multiplex PCR, while TCRdb's copy carries only in-frame clones and drops some. The sample lists under 200,000 clones, about 86% occurring once. This clone appeared once. Germline V gene lookup returns CDR1 LNHDA and CDR2 SQIVND (reference sequence). J was trimmed by 5 bases and V by 7 bases; bases with no gene match: 6. There are 13 residues in the CDR3. Sequencing was performed on peripheral blood. The chain employs TRBV19 and TRBJ1-1; 8 nucleotides agree with TRBD1. The TCR sequence derives from an elderly woman in a cohort sampled during active or convalescent COVID-19. CDR3 amino acids: CASMTGVGTEAFF. In nucleotides, the CDR3 is TGTGCCAGTATGACAGGGGTGGGGACTGAAGCTTTCTTT. Looking up the rest from reference TRBV19 and TRBJ1-1 gives the full variable domain: DGGITQSPKYLFRKEGQNVTLSCEQNLNHDAMYWYRQDPGQGLRLIYYSQIVNDFQKGDIAEGYSVSREKKESFPLTVTSAQKNPTAFYLCASMTGVGTEAFFGQGTRLTVV.